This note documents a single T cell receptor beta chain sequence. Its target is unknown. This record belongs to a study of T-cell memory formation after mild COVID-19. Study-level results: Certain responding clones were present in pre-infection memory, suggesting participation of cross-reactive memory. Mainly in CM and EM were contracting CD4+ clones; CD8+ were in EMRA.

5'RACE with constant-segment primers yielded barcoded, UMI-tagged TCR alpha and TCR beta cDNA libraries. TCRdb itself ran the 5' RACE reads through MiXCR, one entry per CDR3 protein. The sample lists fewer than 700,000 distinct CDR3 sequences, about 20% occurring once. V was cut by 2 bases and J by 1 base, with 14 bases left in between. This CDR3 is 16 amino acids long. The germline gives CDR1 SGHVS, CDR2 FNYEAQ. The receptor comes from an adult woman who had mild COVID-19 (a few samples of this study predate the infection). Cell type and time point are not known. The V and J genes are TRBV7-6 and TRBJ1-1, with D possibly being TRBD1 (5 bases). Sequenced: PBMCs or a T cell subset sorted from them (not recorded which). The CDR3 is CASSLPPLGANTEAFF. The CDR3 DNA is TGTGCCAGCAGCTTACCCCCCCTCGGGGCGAACACTGAAGCTTTCTTT. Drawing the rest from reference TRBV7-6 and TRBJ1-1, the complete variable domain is GAGVSQSPRYKVTKRGQDVALRCDPISGHVSLYWYRQALGQGPEFLTYFNYEAQQDKSGLPNDRFSAERPEGSISTLTIQRTEQRDSAMYRCASSLPPLGANTEAFFGQGTRLTVV.